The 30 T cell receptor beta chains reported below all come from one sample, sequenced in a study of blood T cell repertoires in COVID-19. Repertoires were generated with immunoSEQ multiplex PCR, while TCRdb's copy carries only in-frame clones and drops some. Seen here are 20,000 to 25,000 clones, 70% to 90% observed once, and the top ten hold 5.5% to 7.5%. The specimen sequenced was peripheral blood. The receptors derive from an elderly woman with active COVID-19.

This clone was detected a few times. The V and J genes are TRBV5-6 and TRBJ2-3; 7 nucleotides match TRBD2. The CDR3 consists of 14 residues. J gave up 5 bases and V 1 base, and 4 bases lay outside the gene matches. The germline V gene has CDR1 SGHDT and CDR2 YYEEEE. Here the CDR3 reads CASSLRGGGDTQYF. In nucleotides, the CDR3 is TGTGCCAGCAGCTTGCGCGGGGGTGGAGATACGCAGTATTTT.

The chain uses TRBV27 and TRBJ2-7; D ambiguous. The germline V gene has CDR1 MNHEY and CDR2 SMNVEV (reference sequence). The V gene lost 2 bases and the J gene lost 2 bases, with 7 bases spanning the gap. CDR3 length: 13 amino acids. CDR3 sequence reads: CASSLTRAYEQYF. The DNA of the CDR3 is TGTGCCAGCAGTTTAACTCGCGCCTACGAGCAGTACTTC.

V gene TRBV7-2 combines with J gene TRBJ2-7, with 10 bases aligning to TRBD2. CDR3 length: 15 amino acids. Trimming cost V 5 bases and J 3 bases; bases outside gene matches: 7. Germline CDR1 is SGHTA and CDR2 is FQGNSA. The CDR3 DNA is TGTGCCAGCAGCCCTAGCGGGGGACAACTCTACGAGCAGTACTTC. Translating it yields CASSPSGGQLYEQYF.

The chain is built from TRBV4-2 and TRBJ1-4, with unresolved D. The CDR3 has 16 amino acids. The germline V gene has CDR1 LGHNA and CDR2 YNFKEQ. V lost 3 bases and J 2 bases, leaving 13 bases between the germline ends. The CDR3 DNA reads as TGTGCCAGCAGCCAGGCTCCCCGATCCACTAATGAAAAACTGTTTTTT. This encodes CASSQAPRSTNEKLFF.

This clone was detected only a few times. CDR3: CASSQDRGPYEQYF. In DNA form, the CDR3 reads TGCGCCAGCAGCCAAGATCGGGGTCCCTACGAGCAGTACTTC. This chain connects TRBV4-3 to TRBJ2-7, with D maybe TRBD2 (5 bases). In germline, CDR1 is LGHNA, CDR2 YSLEER. The CDR3 covers 14 residues. The V gene lost 0 bases and the J gene lost 2 bases, with 8 bases spanning the gap.

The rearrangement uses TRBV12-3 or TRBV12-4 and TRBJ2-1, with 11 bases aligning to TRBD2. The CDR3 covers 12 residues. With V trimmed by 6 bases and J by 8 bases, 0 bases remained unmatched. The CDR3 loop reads CASRGLADEQFF. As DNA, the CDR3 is TGTGCCAGCAGGGGACTAGCGGATGAGCAGTTCTTC.

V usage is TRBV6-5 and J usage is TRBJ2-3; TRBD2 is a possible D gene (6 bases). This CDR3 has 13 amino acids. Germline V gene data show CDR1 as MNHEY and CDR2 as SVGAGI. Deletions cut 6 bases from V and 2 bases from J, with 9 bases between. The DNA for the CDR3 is TGTGCCAGCAGGACTAGGACCACAGATACGCAGTATTTT. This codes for CASRTRTTDTQYF.

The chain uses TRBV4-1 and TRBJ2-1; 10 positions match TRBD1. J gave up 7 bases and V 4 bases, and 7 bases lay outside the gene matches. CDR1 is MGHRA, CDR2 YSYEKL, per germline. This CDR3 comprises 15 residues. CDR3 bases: TGCGCCAGCAGCCTCGTGGGACAGGGGTTAAATGAGCAGTTCTTC. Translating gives CASSLVGQGLNEQFF.

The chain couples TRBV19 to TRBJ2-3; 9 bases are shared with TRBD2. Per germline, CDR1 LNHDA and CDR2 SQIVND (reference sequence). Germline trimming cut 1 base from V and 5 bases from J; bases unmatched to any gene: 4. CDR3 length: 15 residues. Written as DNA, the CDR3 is TGTGCCAGTAGTATAGGTAATAGCGGGGGAGATACGCAGTATTTT. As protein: CASSIGNSGGDTQYF.

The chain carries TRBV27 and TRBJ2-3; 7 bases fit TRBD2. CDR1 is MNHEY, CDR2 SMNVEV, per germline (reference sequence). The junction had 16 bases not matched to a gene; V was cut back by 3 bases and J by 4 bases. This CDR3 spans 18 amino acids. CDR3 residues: CASSFLSSGLTLPDTQYF. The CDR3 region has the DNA TGTGCCAGCAGTTTCCTCTCTAGCGGACTTACCTTACCAGATACGCAGTATTTT.

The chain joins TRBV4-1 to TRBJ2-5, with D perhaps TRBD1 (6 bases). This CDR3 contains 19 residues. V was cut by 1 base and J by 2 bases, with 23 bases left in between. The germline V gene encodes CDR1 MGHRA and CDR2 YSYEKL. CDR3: CASSQGRSPGVGGQETQYF. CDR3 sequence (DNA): TGCGCCAGCAGCCAAGGACGAAGTCCAGGGGTAGGAGGTCAAGAGACCCAGTACTTC.

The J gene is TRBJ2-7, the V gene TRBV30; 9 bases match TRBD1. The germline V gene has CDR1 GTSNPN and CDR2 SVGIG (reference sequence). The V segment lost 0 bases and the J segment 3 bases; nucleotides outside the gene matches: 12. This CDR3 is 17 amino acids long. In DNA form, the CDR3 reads TGTGCCTGGAGTGTACCATTGGCCCGGGACAGGGACTACGAGCAGTACTTC. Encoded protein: CAWSVPLARDRDYEQYF.

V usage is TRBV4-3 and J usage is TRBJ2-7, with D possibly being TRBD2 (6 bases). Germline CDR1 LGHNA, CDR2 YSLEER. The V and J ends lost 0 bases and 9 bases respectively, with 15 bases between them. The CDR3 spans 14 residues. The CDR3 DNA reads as TGCGCCAGCAGCCAAGATTCTTCTGGGACTCCGCAGTACTTC. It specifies CASSQDSSGTPQYF.

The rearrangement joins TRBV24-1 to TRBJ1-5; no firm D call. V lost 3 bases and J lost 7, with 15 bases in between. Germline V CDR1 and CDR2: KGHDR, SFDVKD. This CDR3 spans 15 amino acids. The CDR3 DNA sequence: TGTGCCACCAGTGATCTCCGAGTAGGAGGCCAGCCCCAGCATTTT. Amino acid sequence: CATSDLRVGGQPQHF.

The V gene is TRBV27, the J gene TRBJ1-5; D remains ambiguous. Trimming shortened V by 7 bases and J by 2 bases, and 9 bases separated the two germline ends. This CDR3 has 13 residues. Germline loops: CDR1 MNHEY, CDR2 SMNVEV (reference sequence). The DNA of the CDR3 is TGTGCCAGCACCCCGTCCGGCAATCAGCCCCAGCATTTT. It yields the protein CASTPSGNQPQHF.

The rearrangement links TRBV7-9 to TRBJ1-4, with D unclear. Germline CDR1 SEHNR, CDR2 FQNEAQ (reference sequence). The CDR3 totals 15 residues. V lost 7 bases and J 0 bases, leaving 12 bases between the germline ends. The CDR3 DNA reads TGTGCCAGCACCGACACCCCCTCAACTAATGAAAAACTGTTTTTT. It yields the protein CASTDTPSTNEKLFF.

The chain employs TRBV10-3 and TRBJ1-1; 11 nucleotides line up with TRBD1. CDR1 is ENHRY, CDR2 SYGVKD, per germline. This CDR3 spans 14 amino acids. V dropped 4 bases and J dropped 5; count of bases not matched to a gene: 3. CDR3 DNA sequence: TGTGCCATCAGTGCGGACAGGGGGCGGACTGAAGCTTTCTTT. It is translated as CAISADRGRTEAFF.

The CDR3 loop reads CASSPGQQETQYF. DNA for the CDR3: TGTGCCAGCTCACCGGGACAACAAGAGACCCAGTACTTC. This sequence joins TRBV18 and TRBJ2-5; tentative D call: TRBD1 (6 bases). This CDR3 comprises 13 residues. With 3 bases removed from V and 2 bases from J, the gap between germline ends came to 7 bases. Germline values: CDR1 KGHSH, CDR2 LQKENI.

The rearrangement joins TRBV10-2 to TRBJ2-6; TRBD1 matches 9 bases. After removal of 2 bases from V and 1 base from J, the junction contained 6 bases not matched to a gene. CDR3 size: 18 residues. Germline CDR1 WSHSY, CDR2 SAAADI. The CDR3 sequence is CASSEAGQGGSGANVLTF. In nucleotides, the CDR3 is TGCGCCAGCAGTGAGGCGGGACAGGGCGGTTCTGGGGCCAACGTCCTGACTTTC.

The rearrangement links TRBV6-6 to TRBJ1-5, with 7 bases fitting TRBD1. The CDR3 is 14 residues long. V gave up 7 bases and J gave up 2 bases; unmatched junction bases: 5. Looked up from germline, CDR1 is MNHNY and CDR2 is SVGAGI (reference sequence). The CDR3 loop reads CASTSGQGNQPQHF. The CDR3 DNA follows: TGTGCCAGCACCTCCGGACAGGGCAATCAGCCCCAGCATTTT.

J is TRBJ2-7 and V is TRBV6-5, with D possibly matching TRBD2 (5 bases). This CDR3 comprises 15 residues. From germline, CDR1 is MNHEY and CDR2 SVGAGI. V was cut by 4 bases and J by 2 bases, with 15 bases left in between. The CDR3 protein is CASSFNMGETYEQYF. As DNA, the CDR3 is TGTGCCAGCAGTTTCAACATGGGAGAGACCTACGAGCAGTACTTC.

The CDR3 region is CASSQEGRTGGYEQYF. CDR3 in DNA: TGTGCCAGCAGCCAAGAAGGTAGGACAGGGGGCTACGAGCAGTACTTC. The chain links TRBV4-2 to TRBJ2-7; TRBD1 matches 10 bases. With V trimmed by 0 bases and J by 3 bases, 5 bases remained unmatched. Germline CDR1 is LGHNA and CDR2 is YNFKEQ. The CDR3 consists of 16 residues.

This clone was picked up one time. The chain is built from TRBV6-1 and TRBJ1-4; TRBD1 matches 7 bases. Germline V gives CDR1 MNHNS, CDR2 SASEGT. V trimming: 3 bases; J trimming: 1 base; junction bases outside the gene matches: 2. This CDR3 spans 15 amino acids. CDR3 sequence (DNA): TGTGCCAGCAGTGAGTCAGGGGGAACTAATGAAAAACTGTTTTTT. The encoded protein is CASSESGGTNEKLFF.

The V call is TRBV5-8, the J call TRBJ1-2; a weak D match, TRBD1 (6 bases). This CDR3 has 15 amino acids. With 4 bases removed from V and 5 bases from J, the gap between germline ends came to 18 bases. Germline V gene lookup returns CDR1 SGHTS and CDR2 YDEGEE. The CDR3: CASSQPQGNRYGYTF. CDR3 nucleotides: TGTGCCAGCAGCCAACCTCAGGGGAACCGTTATGGCTACACCTTC.

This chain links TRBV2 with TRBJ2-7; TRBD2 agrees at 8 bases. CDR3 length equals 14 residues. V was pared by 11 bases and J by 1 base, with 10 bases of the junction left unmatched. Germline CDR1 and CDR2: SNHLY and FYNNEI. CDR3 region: CAGSRSGGSYEQYF. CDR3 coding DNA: TGTGCCGGCTCGCGGAGCGGGGGTTCCTACGAGCAGTACTTC.

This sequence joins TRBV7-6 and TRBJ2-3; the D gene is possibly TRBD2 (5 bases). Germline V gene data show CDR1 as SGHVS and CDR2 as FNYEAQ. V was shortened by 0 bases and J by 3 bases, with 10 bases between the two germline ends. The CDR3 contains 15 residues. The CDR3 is CASSLAVRGTDTQYF. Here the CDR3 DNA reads TGTGCCAGCAGCTTAGCTGTTCGGGGAACAGATACGCAGTATTTT.

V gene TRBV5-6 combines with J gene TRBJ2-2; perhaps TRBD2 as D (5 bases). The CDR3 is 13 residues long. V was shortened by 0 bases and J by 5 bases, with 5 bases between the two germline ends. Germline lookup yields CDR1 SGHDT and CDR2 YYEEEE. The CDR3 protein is CASSLAGTGELFF. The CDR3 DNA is TGTGCCAGCAGCTTGGCGGGAACCGGGGAGCTGTTTTTT.

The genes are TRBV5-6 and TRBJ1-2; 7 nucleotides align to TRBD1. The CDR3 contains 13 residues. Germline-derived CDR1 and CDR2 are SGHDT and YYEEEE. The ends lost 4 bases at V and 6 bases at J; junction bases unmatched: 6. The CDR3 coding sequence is TGTGCCAGCAGCACACGACAGGGAGATGGCTACACCTTC. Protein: CASSTRQGDGYTF.

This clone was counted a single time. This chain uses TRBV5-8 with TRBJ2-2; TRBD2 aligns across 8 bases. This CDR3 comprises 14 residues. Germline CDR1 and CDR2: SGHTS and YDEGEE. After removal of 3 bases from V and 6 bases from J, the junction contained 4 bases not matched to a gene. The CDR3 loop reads CASSYGLAAGELFF. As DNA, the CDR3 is TGTGCCAGCAGCTACGGACTAGCCGCCGGGGAGCTGTTTTTT.

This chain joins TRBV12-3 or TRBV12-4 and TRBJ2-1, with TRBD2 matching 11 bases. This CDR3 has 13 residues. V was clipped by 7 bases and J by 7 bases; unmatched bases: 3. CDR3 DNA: TGTGCCAGCAAACTAGCGGGGGTTAATGAGCAGTTCTTC. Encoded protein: CASKLAGVNEQFF.